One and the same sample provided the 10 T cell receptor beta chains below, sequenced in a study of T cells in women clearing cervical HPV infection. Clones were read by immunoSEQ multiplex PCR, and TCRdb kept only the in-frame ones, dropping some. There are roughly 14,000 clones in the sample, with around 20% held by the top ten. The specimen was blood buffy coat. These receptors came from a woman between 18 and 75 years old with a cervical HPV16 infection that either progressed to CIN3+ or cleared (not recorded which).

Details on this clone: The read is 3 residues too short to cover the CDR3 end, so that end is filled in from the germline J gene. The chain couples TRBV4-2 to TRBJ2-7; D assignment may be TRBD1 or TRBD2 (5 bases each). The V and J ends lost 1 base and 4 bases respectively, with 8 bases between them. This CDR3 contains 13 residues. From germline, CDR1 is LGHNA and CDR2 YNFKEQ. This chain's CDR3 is CASSQVGEYEQYF. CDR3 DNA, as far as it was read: TGTGCCAGCAGCCAAGTAGGGGAGTACGAG.

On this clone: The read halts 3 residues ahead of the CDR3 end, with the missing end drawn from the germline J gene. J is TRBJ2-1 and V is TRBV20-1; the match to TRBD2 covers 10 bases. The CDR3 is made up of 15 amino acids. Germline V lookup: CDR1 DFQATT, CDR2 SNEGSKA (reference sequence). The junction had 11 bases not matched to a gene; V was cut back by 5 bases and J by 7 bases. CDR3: CSAPKRGGTANEQFF. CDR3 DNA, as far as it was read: TGCAGTGCTCCCAAGCGGGGGGGGACCGCAAATGAG.

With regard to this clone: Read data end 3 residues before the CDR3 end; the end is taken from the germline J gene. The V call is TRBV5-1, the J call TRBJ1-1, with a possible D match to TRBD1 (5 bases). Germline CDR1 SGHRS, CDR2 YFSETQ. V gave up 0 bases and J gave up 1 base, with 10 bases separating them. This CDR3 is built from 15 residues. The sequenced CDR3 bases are TGCGCCAGCAGCTTGGAAGGGGCTGAGAACACTGAA. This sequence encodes CASSLEGAENTE. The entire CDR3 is CASSLEGAENTEAFF.

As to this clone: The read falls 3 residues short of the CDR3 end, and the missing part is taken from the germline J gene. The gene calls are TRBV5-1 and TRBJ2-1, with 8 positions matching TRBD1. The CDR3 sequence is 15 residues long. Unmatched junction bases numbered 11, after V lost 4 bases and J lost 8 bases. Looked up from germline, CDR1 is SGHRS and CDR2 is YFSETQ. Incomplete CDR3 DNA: TGCGCCAGCAGCGAAGGACAGGGCGGATCGGATGAG. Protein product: CASSEGQGGSDE. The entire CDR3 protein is CASSEGQGGSDEQFF. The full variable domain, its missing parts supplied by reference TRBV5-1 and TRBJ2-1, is KAGVTQTPRYLIKTRGQQVTLSCSPISGHRSVSWYQQTPGQGLQFLFEYFSETQRNKGNFPGRFSGRQFSNSRSEMNVSTLELGDSALYLCASSEGQGGSDEQFFGPGTRLTVL.

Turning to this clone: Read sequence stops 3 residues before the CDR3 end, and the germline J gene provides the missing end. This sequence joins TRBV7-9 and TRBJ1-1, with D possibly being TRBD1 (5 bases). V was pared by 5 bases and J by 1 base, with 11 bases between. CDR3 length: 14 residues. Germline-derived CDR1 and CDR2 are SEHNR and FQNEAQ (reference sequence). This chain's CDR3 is CASSQGGANTEAFF. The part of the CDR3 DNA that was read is TGTGCCAGCAGCCAGGGTGGAGCGAACACTGAA.

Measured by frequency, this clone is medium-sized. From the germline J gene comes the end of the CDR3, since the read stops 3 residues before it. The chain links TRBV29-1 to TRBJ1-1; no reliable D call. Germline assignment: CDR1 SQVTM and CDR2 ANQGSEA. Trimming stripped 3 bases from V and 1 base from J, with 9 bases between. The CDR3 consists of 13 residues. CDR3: CSVDVAGNTEAFF. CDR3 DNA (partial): TGCAGCGTTGATGTCGCGGGGAACACTGAA.

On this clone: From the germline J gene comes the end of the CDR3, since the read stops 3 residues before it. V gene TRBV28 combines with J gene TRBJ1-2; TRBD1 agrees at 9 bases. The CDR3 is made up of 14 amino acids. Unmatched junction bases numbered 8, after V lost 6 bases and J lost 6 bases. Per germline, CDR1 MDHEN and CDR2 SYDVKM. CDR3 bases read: TGTGCCAGCAGAATGACCGGGACAGGGCATGGC. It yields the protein CASRMTGTGHG. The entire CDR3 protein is CASRMTGTGHGYTF.

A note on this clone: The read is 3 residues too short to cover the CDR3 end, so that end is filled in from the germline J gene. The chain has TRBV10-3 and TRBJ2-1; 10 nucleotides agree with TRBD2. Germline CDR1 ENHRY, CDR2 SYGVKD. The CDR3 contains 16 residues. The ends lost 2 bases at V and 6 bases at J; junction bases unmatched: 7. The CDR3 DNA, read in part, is TGTGCCATCAGTGAGGGGCTAGCGGGGGAGAGCAATGAG. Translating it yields CAISEGLAGESNE. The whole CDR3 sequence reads CAISEGLAGESNEQFF.

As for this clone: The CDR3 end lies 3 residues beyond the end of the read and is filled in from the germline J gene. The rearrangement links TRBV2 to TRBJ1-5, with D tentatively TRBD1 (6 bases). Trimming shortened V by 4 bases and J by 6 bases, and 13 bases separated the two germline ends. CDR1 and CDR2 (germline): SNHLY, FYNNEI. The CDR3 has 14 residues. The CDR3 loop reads CASSGGGEAQPQHF. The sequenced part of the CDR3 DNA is TGTGCCAGCAGTGGGGGGGGCGAGGCTCAGCCC.

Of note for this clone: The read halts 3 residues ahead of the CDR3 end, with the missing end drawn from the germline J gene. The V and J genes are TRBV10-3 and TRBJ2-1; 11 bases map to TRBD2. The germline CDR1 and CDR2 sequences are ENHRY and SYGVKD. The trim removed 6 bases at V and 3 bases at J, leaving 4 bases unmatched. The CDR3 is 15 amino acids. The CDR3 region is CAISPTSGVYNEQFF. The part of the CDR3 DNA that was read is TGTGCCATCAGCCCGACTAGCGGGGTCTACAATGAG.